This TCR beta chain was sequenced for a study of T cell responses to AZD1222 COVID-19 vaccine. Note on this clone: Its antigen is not identified.

V shed 6 bases, J shed 4 bases, and the junction held 2 bases outside the gene matches. The CDR3 is 15 residues long. Germline V CDR1 and CDR2: KGHSH, LQKENI. Sequenced by immunoSEQ multiplex PCR; TCRdb stores in-frame clones only, minus some. The repertoire holds roughly 150,000 clones, with about 91% as singletons. Notes on the study in general: Spike-specific TCR breadth and depth rose after two AZD1222 doses.

Material: peripheral blood, obtained on day 0 of AZD1222 vaccination. The sequence was collected from an adult in good health. V usage is TRBV18 and J usage is TRBJ2-5; 16 nucleotides line up with TRBD2. The CDR3 coding sequence is TGTGCCAGCTCGGGACTAGCGGGAGGGCCAGAGACCCAGTACTTC. This translates into CASSGLAGGPETQYF.